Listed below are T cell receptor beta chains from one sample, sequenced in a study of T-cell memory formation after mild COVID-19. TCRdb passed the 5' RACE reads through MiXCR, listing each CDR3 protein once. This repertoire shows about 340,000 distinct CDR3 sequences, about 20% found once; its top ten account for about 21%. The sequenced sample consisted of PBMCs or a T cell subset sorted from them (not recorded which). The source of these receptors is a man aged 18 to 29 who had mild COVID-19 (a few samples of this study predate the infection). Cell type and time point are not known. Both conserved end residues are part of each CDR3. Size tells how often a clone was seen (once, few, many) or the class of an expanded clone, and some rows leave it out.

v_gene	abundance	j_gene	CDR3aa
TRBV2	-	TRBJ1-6	CASSVSAEYNSPLHF
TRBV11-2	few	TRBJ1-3	CASSLAQGTPNSGNTIYF
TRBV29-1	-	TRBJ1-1	CSVDQGAGAFF
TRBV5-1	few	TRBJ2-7	CASSLTSGESLNFEQYF
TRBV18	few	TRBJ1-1	CASSADKNTEAFF
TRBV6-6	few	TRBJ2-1	CASTDTPYNEQFF
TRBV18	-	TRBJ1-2	CASSPDDRVWGYTF
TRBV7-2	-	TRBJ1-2	CASSLASGQNYGYTF
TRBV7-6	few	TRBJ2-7	CASSLAGQRYEQYF
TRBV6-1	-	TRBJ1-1	CASSESMWTGGRNTEAFF
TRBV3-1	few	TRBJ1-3	CASSRLGGQAGNTIYF
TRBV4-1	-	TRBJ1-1	CASSQGLGNTEAFF
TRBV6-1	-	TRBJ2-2	CASSEAGWGTRTGELFF
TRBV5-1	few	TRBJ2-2	CASSIGTGNTGELFF
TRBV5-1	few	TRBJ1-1	CASSLWGERTEAFF
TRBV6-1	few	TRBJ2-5	CASRGQGKGETQYF
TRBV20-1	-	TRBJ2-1	CSALAGGLSYNEQFF
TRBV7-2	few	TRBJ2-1	CASSFAGGPDEQFF
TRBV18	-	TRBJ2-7	CASSPPMGGGMYF
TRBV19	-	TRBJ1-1	CASSIGVTEAFF
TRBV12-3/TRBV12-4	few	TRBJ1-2	CASSFAGAHGYTF
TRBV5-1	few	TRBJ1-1	CASRPPSSTEAFF
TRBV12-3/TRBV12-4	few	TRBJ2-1	CASSPLWGGEFF
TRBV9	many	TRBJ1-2	CASSPGQGPYGYTF
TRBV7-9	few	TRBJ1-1	CASSPTTQNTEAFF
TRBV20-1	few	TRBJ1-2	CSAQSPGQRYGYTF
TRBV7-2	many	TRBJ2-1	CASSPEIVVREQFF
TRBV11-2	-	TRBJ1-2	CASSLASGKGYTF
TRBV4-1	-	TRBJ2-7	CASSGQAWGYEQYF
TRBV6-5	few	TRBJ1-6	CASSYSRDWDSPLHF
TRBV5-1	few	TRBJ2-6	CASSAGSGANVLTF
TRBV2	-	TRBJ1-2	CASLAQGANYGYTF
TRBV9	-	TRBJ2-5	CASSVLGTPQETQYF
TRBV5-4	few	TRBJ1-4	CASSSPTDNEKLFF
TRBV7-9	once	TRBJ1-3	CASSLGPSGNTIYF
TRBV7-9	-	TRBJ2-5	CASSPQGLGETQYF
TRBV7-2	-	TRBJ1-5	CASSLRGLQPQHF
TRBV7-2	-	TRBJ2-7	CASSAGGAQAYEQYF
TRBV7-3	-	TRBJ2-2	CASSVPGTGDDTGELFF
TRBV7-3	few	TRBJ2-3	CASSSGIGGGDLDTQYF
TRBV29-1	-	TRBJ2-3	CSVVSEQDTQYF
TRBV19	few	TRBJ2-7	CASSTVGYEQYF
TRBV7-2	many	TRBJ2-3	CASSLFAGSPTDTQYF
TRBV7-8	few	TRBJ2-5	CASSLATDREETQYF
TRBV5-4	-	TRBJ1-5	CASSSGTGPNQPQHF
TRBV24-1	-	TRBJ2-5	CATSDRRGNQETQYF
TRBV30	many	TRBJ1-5	CAYRDGRAQHF
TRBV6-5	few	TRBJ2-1	CASSLRAAFYNEQFF
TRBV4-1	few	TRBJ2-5	CASSRLVQETQYF
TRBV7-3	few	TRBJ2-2	CASSRGQANTGELFF
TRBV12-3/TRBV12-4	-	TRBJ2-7	CASSLRQTYEQYF
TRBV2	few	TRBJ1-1	CASRFEDTNTEAFF
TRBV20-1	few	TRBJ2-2	CSANEEAGELFF
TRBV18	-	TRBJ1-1	CASSGYEAFF
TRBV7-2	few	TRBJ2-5	CASSLAYRGDETQYF
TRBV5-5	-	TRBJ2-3	CASSIGTATDTQYF
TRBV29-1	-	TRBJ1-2	CSVRLLISGGAHTF
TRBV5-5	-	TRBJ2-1	CASSLTSGAEFF
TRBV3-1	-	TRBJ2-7	CASSLTGITHEQYF
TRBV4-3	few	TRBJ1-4	CASSQEALGSEKLFF